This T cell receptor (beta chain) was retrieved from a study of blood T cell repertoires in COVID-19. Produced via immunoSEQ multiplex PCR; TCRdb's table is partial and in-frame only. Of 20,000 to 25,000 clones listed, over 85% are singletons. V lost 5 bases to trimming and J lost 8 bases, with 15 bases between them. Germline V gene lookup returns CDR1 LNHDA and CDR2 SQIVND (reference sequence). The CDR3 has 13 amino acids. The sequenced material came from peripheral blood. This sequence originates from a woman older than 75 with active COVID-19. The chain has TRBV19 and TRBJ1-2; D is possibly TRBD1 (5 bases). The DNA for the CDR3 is TGTGCCAGTAGTGAACAGGCCCGGGGGGGCTACACCTTC. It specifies CASSEQARGGYTF.